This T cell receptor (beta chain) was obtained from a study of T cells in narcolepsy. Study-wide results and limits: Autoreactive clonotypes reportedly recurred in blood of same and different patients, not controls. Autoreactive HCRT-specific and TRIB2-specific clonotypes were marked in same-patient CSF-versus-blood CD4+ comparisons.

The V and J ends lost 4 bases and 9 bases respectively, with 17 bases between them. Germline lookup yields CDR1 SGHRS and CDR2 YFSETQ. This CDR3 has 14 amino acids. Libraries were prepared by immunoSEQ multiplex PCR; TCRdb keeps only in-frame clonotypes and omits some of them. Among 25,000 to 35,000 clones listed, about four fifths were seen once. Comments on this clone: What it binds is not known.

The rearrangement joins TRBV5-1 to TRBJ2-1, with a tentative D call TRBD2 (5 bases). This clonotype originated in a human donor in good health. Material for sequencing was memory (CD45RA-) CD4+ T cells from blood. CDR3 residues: CASSLTLTRGEQFF. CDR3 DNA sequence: TGCGCCAGCAGCCTGACCCTAACCCGGGGTGAGCAGTTCTTC.